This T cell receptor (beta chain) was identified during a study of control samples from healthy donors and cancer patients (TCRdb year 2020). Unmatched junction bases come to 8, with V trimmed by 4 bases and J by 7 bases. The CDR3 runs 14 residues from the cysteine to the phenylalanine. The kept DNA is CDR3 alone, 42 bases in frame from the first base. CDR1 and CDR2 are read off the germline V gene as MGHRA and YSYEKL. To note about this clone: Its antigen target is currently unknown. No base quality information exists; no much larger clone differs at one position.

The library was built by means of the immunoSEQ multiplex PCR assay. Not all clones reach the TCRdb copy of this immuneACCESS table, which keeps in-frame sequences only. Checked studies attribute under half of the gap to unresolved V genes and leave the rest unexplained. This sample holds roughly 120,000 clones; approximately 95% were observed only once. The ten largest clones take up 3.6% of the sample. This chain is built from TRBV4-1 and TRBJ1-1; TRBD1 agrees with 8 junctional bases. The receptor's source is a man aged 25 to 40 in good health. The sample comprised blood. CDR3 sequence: CASSRVLGTGEAFF. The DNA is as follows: TGCGCCAGCAGCCGAGTCCTCGGGACAGGTGAAGCTTTCTTT.